This T cell receptor (beta chain) comes out of a study of OX40 agonist ivuxolimab in advanced cancers. Study in general: Clinicians treated patients with ivuxolimab, an agonistic anti-OX40 (CD134) antibody.

On this clone itself: Its cognate antigen is unknown.

Anyone with autoimmune disease history or systemic immunosuppression was excluded. Overall study findings and caveats: Partial responders at 0.1-3.0 mg/kg had among the lowest clonal expansion.

The data were produced by immunoSEQ multiplex PCR, yet TCRdb's version contains in-frame clones alone and is incomplete. The sample yields tens of thousands of clones, more than 75% seen once. This TCR derives from an adult with an advanced solid tumor such as melanoma, head and neck, liver or kidney cancer. The source was CD4+ or CD8+ T cells sorted from blood, collected in a trial of the OX40 agonist ivuxolimab.

The CDR3 reads CASSIGGRLSDGYTF. CDR3 bases: TGTGCCAGTAGTATAGGGGGCAGGCTCTCGGATGGCTACACCTTC. The chain couples TRBV19 to TRBJ1-2; tentative D call: TRBD1 (5 bases). CDR3 length equals 15 residues. Between the trimmed V and J ends, which lost 1 base and 6 bases, there was a span of 15 bases. Germline V gives CDR1 LNHDA, CDR2 SQIVND (reference sequence).